This TCR beta chain was identified in a study of T cell responses to AZD1222 COVID-19 vaccine. As regards this clone: The antigen remains undetermined.

General study results and limits: The study identified only six AZD1222 recipients as seropositive at baseline. Sampling that yielded the repertoires occurred only after the peak T cell response. Spike was spanned by vaccine-associated CD4 TCRs, with dominance at 160-218 and 743-854.

The CDR3 is made up of 15 amino acids. V lost 3 bases to trimming and J lost 5 bases; unmatched junction nucleotides: 8. Germline V gene sequence: CDR1 LNHDA, CDR2 SQIVND (reference sequence). The protocol was immunoSEQ multiplex PCR, while the TCRdb copy is restricted to in-frame clones and leaves out a portion. This sample yields roughly 140,000 clones, of which approximately 94% are seen a single time; less than 2% belongs to the top ten. Sequences were derived from peripheral blood, sampled on day 0 of AZD1222 vaccination. This receptor was taken from an adult in good health. V is TRBV19 and J is TRBJ1-1; 8 bases agree with TRBD1. The CDR3 region is CASSIAPGGRTEAFF. For the CDR3, the DNA is TGTGCCAGTAGTATTGCCCCAGGGGGCCGGACTGAAGCTTTCTTT.